This T cell receptor (beta chain) derives from a study of CD4+ T cells in melanoma. Measured with immunoSEQ multiplex PCR; TCRdb has only the in-frame clones, and not every one. The sample consists of around 13,000 clones, around 68% of them appearing once. Sequencing was carried out using cells from a culture (not recorded whether cultured in vitro). The clonotype was recovered from a human donor with melanoma.

The CDR3 DNA follows: TGTGCCTGGAGTGTGAAACAGGGAATCGCGAACACCGGGGAGCTGTTTTTT. It specifies CAWSVKQGIANTGELFF. The chain carries TRBV30 and TRBJ2-2, with D possibly matching TRBD1 (6 bases). In germline, CDR1 is GTSNPN, CDR2 SVGIG (reference sequence). This CDR3 has 17 amino acids. Trimming removed 0 bases from V and 0 bases from J, with 14 bases in between.